These 28 T cell receptor delta chains were all obtained from the same sample, sequenced in a study of human gamma delta and Vdelta1 T cells. Their antigen targets remain unknown. TCRdb re-called the PCR reads via CATT. The sample contains some 13,000 delta-chain clones, almost 50% of which appear only once. What was sequenced was Vdelta1 gamma-delta T cells from blood grown in culture (DOT cells). The receptors here all came from a human donor in good health.

J is TRDJ1 and V is TRDV1; 12 nucleotides match TRDD3. J was trimmed by 0 bases and V by 3 bases; bases with no gene match: 17. CDR3 length equals 21 residues. Looked up from germline, CDR1 is TSWWSYY and CDR2 is QGS. The CDR3 DNA reads as TGTGCTCTTGGGGAGGGAGGGGGTCTATCTGGGGGATACGCGGACACCGATAAACTCATCTTT. It yields the protein CALGEGGGLSGGYADTDKLIF.

J is TRDJ1 and V is TRDV1; TRDD3 aligns across 8 bases. V gave up 2 bases and J gave up 5 bases; unmatched junction bases: 16. In germline, CDR1 is TSWWSYY, CDR2 QGS. The CDR3 sequence is 18 residues long. The chain's CDR3 is CALGEERKLVGDLDKLIF. The CDR3, as DNA: TGTGCTCTTGGGGAAGAAAGAAAGTTGGTGGGGGATTTGGATAAACTCATCTTT.

The rearrangement uses TRDV1 and TRDJ1, with TRDD3 matching over 9 bases. Germline values: CDR1 TSWWSYY, CDR2 QGS. The CDR3 consists of 23 residues. Trimming took 5 bases from V and 0 from J; bases not matched to a gene: 28. The CDR3, as DNA: TGTGCTCTTGGGCACCAAGATTATATACGGAAGGGTTTACTGGGGGAATACACCGATAAACTCATCTTT. Amino acid sequence: CALGHQDYIRKGLLGEYTDKLIF.

This clone was observed a handful of times. This rearrangement joins TRDV1 to TRDJ1; TRDD3 aligns across 10 bases. Germline CDR1 and CDR2: TSWWSYY and QGS. The CDR3 runs to 19 residues. Trimming took 2 bases from V and 11 from J; bases not matched to a gene: 23. The CDR3 loop is CALGETYLLGDRTDRGLIF. CDR3 in DNA: TGTGCTCTTGGGGAAACTTATTTGCTGGGGGATAGGACGGATCGTGGGCTCATCTTT.

The chain joins TRDV1 to TRDJ1; maybe TRDD3 (6 bases). The germline V gene has CDR1 TSWWSYY and CDR2 QGS. The CDR3 is 18 residues long. Trimming took off 2 bases at V and 2 bases at J, with 21 bases between the two ends. The CDR3 DNA follows: TGTGCTCTTGGGGAAAATTGGGGATCCGTCAGTAGAACCGATAAACTCATCTTT. Translating it yields CALGENWGSVSRTDKLIF.

The table lists this clone with a few counts. This sequence joins TRDV1 and TRDJ1, with TRDD3 identical over 7 bases. The V gene end was trimmed by 1 base and the J gene end by 0 bases; junction bases not matched to a gene: 14. The CDR3 is 19 residues long. CDR1 is TSWWSYY and CDR2 is QGS in the germline V gene. CDR3 DNA: TGTGCTCTTGGGGAACGGACAGCCCTGGGGGCCCCGTACACCGATAAACTCATCTTT. The encoded protein is CALGERTALGAPYTDKLIF.

As regards this clone: Different DNA sequences within this sample yield the same CDR3. The J gene is TRDJ1, the V gene TRDV1; 11 bases align to TRDD3. V dropped 1 base and J dropped 3; count of bases not matched to a gene: 28. This CDR3 contains 24 residues. The germline gives CDR1 TSWWSYY, CDR2 QGS. CDR3 amino acids: CALGEPSAFLRNDGGYAGADKLIF. CDR3 DNA: TGTGCTCTTGGGGAACCTTCGGCCTTCCTACGGAACGATGGGGGATACGCGGGCGCCGATAAACTCATCTTT.

This clone was detected a few times. V gene TRDV1 combines with J gene TRDJ1, with TRDD3 matching over 8 bases. This CDR3 comprises 19 residues. CDR1 and CDR2 from the germline V gene are TSWWSYY and QGS. Germline trimming cut 4 bases from V and 4 bases from J; bases unmatched to any gene: 20. The CDR3 DNA reads as TGTGCTCTTGGGGGGACTGCTTCGGGATACGGGGTACAAAGCGATAAACTCATCTTT. Its protein product is CALGGTASGYGVQSDKLIF.

This clone is medium-sized (0.01 to 0.1%) by share. The chain has TRDV1 and TRDJ1; D is ambiguous. Germline values: CDR1 TSWWSYY, CDR2 QGS. V was pared by 5 bases and J by 3 bases, with 13 bases between. There are 14 residues in the CDR3. The DNA of the CDR3 is TGTGCTCTTGGGCGTAGGAGAATCGCCGATAAACTCATCTTT. It is translated as CALGRRRIADKLIF.

This chain uses TRDV1 with TRDJ1, with 13 bases matching TRDD3. After removal of 2 bases from V and 0 bases from J, the junction contained 18 bases not matched to a gene. Per germline, CDR1 TSWWSYY and CDR2 QGS. The CDR3 spans 22 residues. CDR3 loop: CALGESTGGYALGDEYTDKLIF. CDR3 DNA: TGTGCTCTTGGGGAAAGTACTGGGGGATACGCGTTGGGGGATGAGTACACCGATAAACTCATCTTT.

V usage is TRDV1 and J usage is TRDJ1; D remains unclear. V was clipped by 6 bases and J by 0 bases, with 29 bases between them. The length of the CDR3 is 20 residues. Looked up from germline, CDR1 is TSWWSYY and CDR2 is QGS. The DNA for the CDR3 is TGTGCTCTTGGTGCGCGTTTCCAGACCTTAAGGGCGGCACACACCGATAAACTCATCTTT. Translated: CALGARFQTLRAAHTDKLIF.

The rearrangement links TRDV1 to TRDJ1, with 8 bases fitting TRDD3. With V trimmed by 0 bases and J by 1 base, 10 bases remained unmatched. This CDR3 comprises 18 residues. In germline, CDR1 is TSWWSYY, CDR2 QGS. CDR3 DNA: TGTGCTCTTGGGGAACTAAGGTTCCTGGGGGAAGGCACCGATAAACTCATCTTT. The encoded protein is CALGELRFLGEGTDKLIF.

This clone was observed a few times. The V and J genes are TRDV1 and TRDJ1; 10 bases match TRDD3. The CDR3 has 23 amino acids. Trimming at V came to 5 bases and at J to 0 bases, leaving 27 bases not matched to a gene. Germline V gives CDR1 TSWWSYY, CDR2 QGS. CDR3 sequence (DNA): TGTGCTCTTGGGCCCCGGGGTTCTTCCTACGCCCGTACTGGGGGATCGTACACCGATAAACTCATCTTT. Translation gives CALGPRGSSYARTGGSYTDKLIF.

This clone was found a few times. V and J are TRDV1 and TRDJ3; the D gene is possibly TRDD3 (8 bases). CDR1 is TSWWSYY, CDR2 QGS, per germline. Trimming stripped 5 bases from V and 0 bases from J, with 29 bases between. The CDR3 is 23 amino acids. The CDR3 DNA sequence: TGTGCTCTTGGGCCCCAACCCTTTCCTACTGGGGGGCGCCGCTCCTGGGACACCCGACAGATGTTTTTC. This codes for CALGPQPFPTGGRRSWDTRQMFF.

This clone was picked up a small number of times. This chain uses TRDV1 with TRDJ1, with 9 bases that match TRDD3. Germline assignment: CDR1 TSWWSYY and CDR2 QGS. The CDR3 loop spans 24 amino acids. V gave up 0 bases and J gave up 0 bases; unmatched junction bases: 26. CDR3 sequence: CALGELPRPSSCWGIWEYTDKLIF. The CDR3 DNA is TGTGCTCTTGGGGAACTCCCGCGGCCCTCTTCGTGTTGGGGGATATGGGAGTACACCGATAAACTCATCTTT.

This clone appeared once. The chain is built from TRDV1 and TRDJ1; 12 positions match TRDD3. V was pared by 2 bases and J by 8 bases, with 24 bases of the junction left unmatched. The CDR3 length is 21 residues. Germline V CDR1 and CDR2: TSWWSYY, QGS. The CDR3 DNA reads as TGTGCTCTTGGGGAAAATAACGGGGTCTACGGCCTGGGGGATACGGGGGAAAAACTCATCTTT. Its translation is CALGENNGVYGLGDTGEKLIF.

V is TRDV1 and J is TRDJ1, with 10 positions matching TRDD3. Germline V gene sequence: CDR1 TSWWSYY, CDR2 QGS. V lost 4 bases to trimming and J lost 0 bases; unmatched junction nucleotides: 20. This CDR3 spans 21 amino acids. CDR3 region: CALGAPPSVLDWGINTDKLIF. The CDR3 coding sequence is TGTGCTCTTGGGGCGCCACCTTCCGTTCTGGACTGGGGGATTAACACCGATAAACTCATCTTT.

This clone was observed a handful of times. The chain couples TRDV1 to TRDJ1, with TRDD3 matching 7 bases. V was clipped by 9 bases and J by 1 base; unmatched bases: 26. This CDR3 contains 20 residues. CDR1 is TSWWSYY and CDR2 is QGS in the germline V gene. DNA for the CDR3: TGTGCTCTCCTTCAGGGTGGGATACCCAATTCTGTCCGGATCACCGATAAACTCATCTTT. Its translation is CALLQGGIPNSVRITDKLIF.

This clone was detected only a few times. The V and J genes are TRDV1 and TRDJ1, with D tentatively TRDD2 (6 bases). Germline loops: CDR1 TSWWSYY, CDR2 QGS. This CDR3 is 20 amino acids long. Between the trimmed V and J ends, which lost 0 bases and 0 bases, there was a span of 23 bases. This CDR3 is CALGELGSYNERGDTDKLIF. CDR3 DNA sequence: TGTGCTCTTGGGGAACTAGGGTCCTACAATGAGCGGGGGGACACCGATAAACTCATCTTT.

The J gene is TRDJ1, the V gene TRDV1; 12 nucleotides line up with TRDD3. CDR1 TSWWSYY and CDR2 QGS come from the germline V gene. The CDR3 consists of 18 residues. The J segment lost 2 bases and the V segment lost 0 bases, leaving 7 bases of the junction unmatched. In DNA form, the CDR3 reads TGTGCTCTTGGGGAACTTTGGACTCTGGGGGATACGACCGATAAACTCATCTTT. As protein: CALGELWTLGDTTDKLIF.

This clone was detected only a few times. J is TRDJ1 and V is TRDV1, with TRDD3 identical over 7 bases. The CDR3 length is 19 residues. The germline V gene has CDR1 TSWWSYY and CDR2 QGS. V gave up 5 bases and J gave up 0 bases; unmatched junction bases: 18. CDR3: CALGPPATGDIGYTDKLIF. CDR3 sequence (DNA): TGTGCTCTTGGGCCCCCCGCAACTGGGGATATAGGGTACACCGATAAACTCATCTTT.

This clone was counted a few times. The V gene is TRDV1, the J gene TRDJ1; 12 bases fit TRDD3. The CDR3 contains 24 residues. Germline V gives CDR1 TSWWSYY, CDR2 QGS. The J segment lost 0 bases and the V segment lost 0 bases, leaving 23 bases of the junction unmatched. CDR3 residues: CALGELFRPSRDKLGDTHTDKLIF. The CDR3 DNA follows: TGTGCTCTTGGGGAACTTTTCCGGCCCTCCCGGGATAAGCTGGGGGATACGCACACCGATAAACTCATCTTT.

This clone turned up a few times. The chain carries TRAV23/DV6 and TRDJ1; 12 nucleotides line up with TRDD3. Germline V gene data show CDR1 as NTAFDY and CDR2 as IRPDVSE (reference sequence). The CDR3 contains 22 residues. The CDR3 loop is CAVAHLPSSKVWGIRWVDKLIF. The CDR3 coding sequence is TGTGCCGTGGCCCATCTCCCGTCCAGTAAAGTCTGGGGGATACGCTGGGTCGATAAACTCATCTTT.

V is TRDV1 and J is TRDJ1; no clear D gene. The CDR3 covers 15 residues. Germline CDR1 and CDR2: TSWWSYY and QGS. Trimming cost V 1 base and J 2 bases, with 11 bases left between them. The chain's CDR3 is CALGEPRTITDKLIF. In nucleotides, the CDR3 is TGTGCTCTTGGGGAACCGAGGACCATTACCGATAAACTCATCTTT.

This clone was detected a few times. This chain links TRDV1 with TRDJ1, with TRDD3 matching over 10 bases. V dropped 5 bases and J dropped 0; count of bases not matched to a gene: 27. Germline loops: CDR1 TSWWSYY, CDR2 QGS. The CDR3 runs to 23 residues. The CDR3 nucleotides read TGTGCTCTTGGGCCTACCCTCGAGAGGTTGTTATGGGGGATACCTACGTACACCGATAAACTCATCTTT. Encoded protein: CALGPTLERLLWGIPTYTDKLIF.

J is TRDJ1 and V is TRDV1, with 10 bases fitting TRDD3. V lost 2 bases, J lost 0 bases, and 15 bases stayed unmatched. Per the germline V gene, CDR1 is TSWWSYY and CDR2 is QGS. CDR3 size: 20 residues. CDR3: CALGEVPYWGIFKDTDKLIF. The DNA of the CDR3 is TGTGCTCTTGGGGAAGTACCGTACTGGGGGATCTTCAAGGACACCGATAAACTCATCTTT.

This chain joins TRDV1 and TRDJ2; TRDD3 matches 10 bases. Germline V lookup: CDR1 TSWWSYY, CDR2 QGS. The junction had 9 bases not matched to a gene; V was cut back by 1 base and J by 4 bases. CDR3 length: 18 amino acids. CDR3 protein: CALGERRRTGGSTAQLFF. The CDR3 nucleotides are TGTGCTCTTGGGGAACGGCGGCGTACTGGGGGATCGACAGCACAACTCTTCTTT.

The V gene is TRDV1, the J gene TRDJ1; the match to TRDD3 covers 13 bases. The CDR3 sequence is 21 residues long. V shed 0 bases, J shed 1 base, and the junction held 14 bases outside the gene matches. Germline V gives CDR1 TSWWSYY, CDR2 QGS. The CDR3 loop reads CALGELPLLGDTTRGTDKLIF. The CDR3, as DNA: TGTGCTCTTGGGGAACTTCCCTTACTGGGGGATACGACGCGGGGCACCGATAAACTCATCTTT.